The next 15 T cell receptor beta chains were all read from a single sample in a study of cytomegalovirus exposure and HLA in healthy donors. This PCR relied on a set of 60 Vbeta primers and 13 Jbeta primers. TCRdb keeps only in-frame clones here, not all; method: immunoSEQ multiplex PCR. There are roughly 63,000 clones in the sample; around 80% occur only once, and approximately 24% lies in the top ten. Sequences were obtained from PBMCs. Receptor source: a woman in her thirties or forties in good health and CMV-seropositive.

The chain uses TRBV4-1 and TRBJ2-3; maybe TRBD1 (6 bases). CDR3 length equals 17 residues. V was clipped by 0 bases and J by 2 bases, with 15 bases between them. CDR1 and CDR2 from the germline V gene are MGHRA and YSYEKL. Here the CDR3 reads CASSQDHTGPDTDTQYF. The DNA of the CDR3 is TGCGCCAGCAGCCAAGATCATACAGGGCCCGACACAGATACGCAGTATTTT.

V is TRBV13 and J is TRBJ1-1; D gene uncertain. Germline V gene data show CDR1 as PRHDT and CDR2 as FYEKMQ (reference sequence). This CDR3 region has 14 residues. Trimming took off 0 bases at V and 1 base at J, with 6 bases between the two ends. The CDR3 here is CASSLGGSNTEAFF. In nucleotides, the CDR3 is TGTGCCAGCAGCTTAGGCGGTTCGAACACTGAAGCTTTCTTT.

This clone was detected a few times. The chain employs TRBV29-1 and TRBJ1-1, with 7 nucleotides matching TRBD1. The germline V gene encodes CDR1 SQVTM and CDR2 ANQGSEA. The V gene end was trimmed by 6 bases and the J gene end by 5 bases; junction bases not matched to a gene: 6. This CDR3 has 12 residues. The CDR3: CSVTGVRTEAFF. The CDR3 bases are TGCAGCGTAACAGGGGTTCGTACTGAAGCTTTCTTT.

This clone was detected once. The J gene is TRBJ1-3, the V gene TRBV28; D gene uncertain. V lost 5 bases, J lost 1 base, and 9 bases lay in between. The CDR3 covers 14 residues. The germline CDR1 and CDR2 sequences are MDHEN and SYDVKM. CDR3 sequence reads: CASSLGRSGNTIYF. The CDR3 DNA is TGTGCCAGCAGTCTAGGGAGATCTGGAAACACCATATATTTT.

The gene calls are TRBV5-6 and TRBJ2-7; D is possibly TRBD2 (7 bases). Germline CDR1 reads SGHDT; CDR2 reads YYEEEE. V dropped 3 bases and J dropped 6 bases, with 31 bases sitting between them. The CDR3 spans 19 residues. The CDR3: CASSWKTSWTRGPPGEQYF. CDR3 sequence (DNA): TGTGCCAGCAGCTGGAAGACTAGCTGGACACGGGGGCCCCCTGGCGAGCAGTACTTC.

The DNA for the CDR3 is TGTGCCAGCAGCCCATCCGGGACGGCGGGATATCAGCCCCAGCATTTT. Encoded protein: CASSPSGTAGYQPQHF. This chain links TRBV7-2 with TRBJ1-5, with a weak D call TRBD1 (5 bases). Germline V gives CDR1 SGHTA, CDR2 FQGNSA. Trimming took off 5 bases at V and 5 bases at J, with 19 bases between the two ends. The CDR3 is 16 residues long.

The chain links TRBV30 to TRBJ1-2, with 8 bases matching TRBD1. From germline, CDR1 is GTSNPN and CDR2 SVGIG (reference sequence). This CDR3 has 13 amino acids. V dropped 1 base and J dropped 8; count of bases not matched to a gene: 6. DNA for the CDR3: TGTGCCTGGAGTGCCCAGGGGGCGCTGGGCTACACCTTC. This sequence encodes CAWSAQGALGYTF.

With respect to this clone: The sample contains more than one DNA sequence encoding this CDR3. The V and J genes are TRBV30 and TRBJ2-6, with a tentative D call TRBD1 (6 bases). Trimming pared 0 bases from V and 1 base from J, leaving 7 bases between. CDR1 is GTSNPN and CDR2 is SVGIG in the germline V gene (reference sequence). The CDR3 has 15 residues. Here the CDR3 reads CAWSVGGSGANVLTF. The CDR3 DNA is TGTGCCTGGAGTGTAGGGGGATCTGGGGCCAACGTCCTGACTTTC.

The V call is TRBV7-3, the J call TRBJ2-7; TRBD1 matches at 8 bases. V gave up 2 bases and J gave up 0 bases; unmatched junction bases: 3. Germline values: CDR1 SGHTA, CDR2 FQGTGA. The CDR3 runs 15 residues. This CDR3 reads CASSLQGASSYEQYF. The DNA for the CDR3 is TGTGCCAGCAGCTTACAGGGGGCCAGCTCCTACGAGCAGTACTTC.

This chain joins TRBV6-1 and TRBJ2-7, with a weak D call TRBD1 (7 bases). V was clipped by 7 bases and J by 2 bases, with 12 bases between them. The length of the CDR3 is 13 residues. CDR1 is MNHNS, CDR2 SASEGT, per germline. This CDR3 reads CASTGGRTYEQYF. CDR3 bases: TGTGCCAGCACAGGGGGGCGGACCTACGAGCAGTACTTC.

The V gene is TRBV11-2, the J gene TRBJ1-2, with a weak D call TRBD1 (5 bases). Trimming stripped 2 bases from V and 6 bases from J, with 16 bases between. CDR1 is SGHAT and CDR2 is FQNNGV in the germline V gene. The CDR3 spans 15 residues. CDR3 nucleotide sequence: TGTGCCAGCAGCTTATGGGAGGTGGGGGGAAATGGCTACACCTTC. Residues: CASSLWEVGGNGYTF.

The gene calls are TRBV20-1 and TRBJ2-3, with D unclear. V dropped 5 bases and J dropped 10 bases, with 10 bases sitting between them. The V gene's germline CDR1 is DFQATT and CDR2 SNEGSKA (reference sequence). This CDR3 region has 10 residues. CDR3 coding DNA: TGCAGTGCTGTAGAGAGATCGCAGTATTTT. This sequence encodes CSAVERSQYF.

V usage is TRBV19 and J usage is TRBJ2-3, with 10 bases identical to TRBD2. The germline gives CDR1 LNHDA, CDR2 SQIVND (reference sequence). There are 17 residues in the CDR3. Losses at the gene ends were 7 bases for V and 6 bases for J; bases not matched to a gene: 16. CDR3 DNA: TGTGCCAGTACCCCAAGGGCGAGCGGGGGGGCAGGGGATACGCAGTATTTT. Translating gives CASTPRASGGAGDTQYF.

This CDR3 is CASSLTASGGTRETQYF. CDR3 DNA: TGCGCCAGCAGCTTGACGGCTAGCGGGGGGACTCGGGAGACCCAGTACTTC. The V and J genes are TRBV5-1 and TRBJ2-5, with TRBD2 matching 11 bases. The CDR3 is 17 residues long. After removal of 1 base from V and 5 bases from J, the junction contained 10 bases not matched to a gene. Germline V gene sequence: CDR1 SGHRS, CDR2 YFSETQ.

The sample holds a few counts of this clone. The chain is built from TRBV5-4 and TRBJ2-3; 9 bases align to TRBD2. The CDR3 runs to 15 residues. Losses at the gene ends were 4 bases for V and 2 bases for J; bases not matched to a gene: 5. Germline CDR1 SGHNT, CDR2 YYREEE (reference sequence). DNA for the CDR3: TGTGCCAGCAGCCCTAGCGGGGTAAACACAGATACGCAGTATTTT. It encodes CASSPSGVNTDTQYF.